This T cell receptor (beta chain) comes out of a study of Graves' ophthalmopathy and Graves' hyperthyroidism. The CDR3 contains 15 residues. V lost 2 bases and J lost 1, with 12 bases in between. Germline CDR1 and CDR2: SGHDT and YYEEEE. Amplifying from RNA transcripts, the study obtained TCR beta CDR3 regions. Scientists carried out first-round RT-PCR using HTBI primers and then a second-round multiplex PCR. In TCRdb, the multiplex PCR reads were re-called with MiXCR into one record per CDR3 protein. The top ten clones hold 11% of a sample with around 1,200,000 distinct CDR3 sequences, 35% to 45% of them seen once.

V gene TRBV5-6 combines with J gene TRBJ2-5; no firm D call. This sequence was found in an adult man with Graves' hyperthyroidism. Sample: peripheral blood or thyroid tissue (not recorded which). The CDR3: CASSLAWQSQETQYF. The CDR3 DNA follows: TGTGCCAGCAGCTTAGCCTGGCAGTCCCAAGAGACCCAGTACTTC. The full variable domain, its missing parts supplied by reference TRBV5-6 and TRBJ2-5, is DAGVTQSPTHLIKTRGQQVTLRCSPKSGHDTVSWYQQALGQGPQFIFQYYEEEERQRGNFPDRFSGHQFPNYSSELNVNALLLGDSALYLCASSLAWQSQETQYFGPGTRLLVL.